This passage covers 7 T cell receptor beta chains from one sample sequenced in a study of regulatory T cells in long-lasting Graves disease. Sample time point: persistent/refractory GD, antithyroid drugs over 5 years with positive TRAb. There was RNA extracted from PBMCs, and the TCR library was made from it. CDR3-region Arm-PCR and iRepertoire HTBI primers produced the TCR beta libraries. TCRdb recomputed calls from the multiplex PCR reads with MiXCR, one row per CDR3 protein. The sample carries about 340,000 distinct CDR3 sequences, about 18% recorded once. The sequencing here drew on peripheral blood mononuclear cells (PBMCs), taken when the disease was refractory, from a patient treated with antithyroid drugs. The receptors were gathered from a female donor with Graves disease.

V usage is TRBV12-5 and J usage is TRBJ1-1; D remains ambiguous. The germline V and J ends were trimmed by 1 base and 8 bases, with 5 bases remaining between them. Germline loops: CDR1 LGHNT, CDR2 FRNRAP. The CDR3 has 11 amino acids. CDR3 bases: TGTGCTAGTGGTTTGGCCAGAGAAGCTTTCTTT. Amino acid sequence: CASGLAREAFF.

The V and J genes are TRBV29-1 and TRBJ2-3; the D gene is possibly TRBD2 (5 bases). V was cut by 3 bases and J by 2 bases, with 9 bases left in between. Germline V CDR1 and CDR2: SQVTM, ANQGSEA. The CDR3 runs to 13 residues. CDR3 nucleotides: TGCAGCGTTGACAGCGGACCCACAGATACGCAGTATTTT. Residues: CSVDSGPTDTQYF.

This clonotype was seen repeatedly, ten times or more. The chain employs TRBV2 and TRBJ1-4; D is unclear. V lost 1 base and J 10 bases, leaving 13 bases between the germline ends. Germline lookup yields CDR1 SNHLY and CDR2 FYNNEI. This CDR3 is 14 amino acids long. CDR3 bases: TGTGCCAGCAGTGAAGGGACCCTCTTTGGAAAACTGTTTTTT. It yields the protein CASSEGTLFGKLFF. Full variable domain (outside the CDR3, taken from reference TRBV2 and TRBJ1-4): EPEVTQTPSHQVTQMGQEVILRCVPISNHLYFYWYRQILGQKVEFLVSFYNNEISEKSEIFDDQFSVERPDGSNFTLKIRSTKLEDSAMYFCASSEGTLFGKLFFGSGTQLSVL.

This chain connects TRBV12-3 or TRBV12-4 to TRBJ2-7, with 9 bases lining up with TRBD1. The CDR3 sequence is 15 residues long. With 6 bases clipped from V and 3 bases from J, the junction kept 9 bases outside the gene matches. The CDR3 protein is CASRIRGQGFYEQYF. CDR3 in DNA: TGTGCCAGCAGGATTAGGGGACAGGGATTCTACGAGCAGTACTTC.

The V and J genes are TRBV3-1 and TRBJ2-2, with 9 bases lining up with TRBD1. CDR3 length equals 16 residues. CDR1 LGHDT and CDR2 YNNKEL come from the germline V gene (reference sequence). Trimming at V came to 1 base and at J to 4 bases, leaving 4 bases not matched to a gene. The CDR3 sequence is CASSQGGQGGTGELFF. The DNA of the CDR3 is TGTGCCAGCAGCCAAGGGGGACAGGGAGGCACCGGGGAGCTGTTTTTT.

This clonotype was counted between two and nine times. CDR3 protein: CSARLPTGYEQYF. The CDR3, as DNA: TGCAGTGCTAGACTCCCGACAGGGTACGAGCAGTACTTC. This chain joins TRBV20-1 and TRBJ2-7; the match to TRBD1 covers 7 bases. This CDR3 contains 13 residues. Germline CDR1 and CDR2: DFQATT and SNEGSKA (reference sequence). The junction had 5 bases not matched to a gene; V was cut back by 2 bases and J by 4 bases.

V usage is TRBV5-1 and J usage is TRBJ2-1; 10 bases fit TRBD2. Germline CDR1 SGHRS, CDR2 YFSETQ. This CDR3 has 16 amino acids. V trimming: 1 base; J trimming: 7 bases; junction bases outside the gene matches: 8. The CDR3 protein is CASSLRLAGEVNEQFF. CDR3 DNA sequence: TGCGCCAGCAGCTTGCGGCTAGCGGGAGAGGTAAATGAGCAGTTCTTC.